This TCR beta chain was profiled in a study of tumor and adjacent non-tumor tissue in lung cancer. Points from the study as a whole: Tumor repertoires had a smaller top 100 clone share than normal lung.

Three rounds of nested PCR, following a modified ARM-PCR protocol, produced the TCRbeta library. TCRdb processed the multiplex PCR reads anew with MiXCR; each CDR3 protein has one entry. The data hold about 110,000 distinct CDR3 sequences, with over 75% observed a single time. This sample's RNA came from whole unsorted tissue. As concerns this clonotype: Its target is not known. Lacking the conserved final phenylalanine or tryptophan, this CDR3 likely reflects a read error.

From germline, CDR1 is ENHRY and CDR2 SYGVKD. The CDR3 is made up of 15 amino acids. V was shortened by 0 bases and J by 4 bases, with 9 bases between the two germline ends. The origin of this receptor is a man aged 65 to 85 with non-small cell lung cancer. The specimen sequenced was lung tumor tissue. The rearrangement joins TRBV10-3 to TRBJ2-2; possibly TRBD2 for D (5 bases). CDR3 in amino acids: CAISESVGSTGELFS. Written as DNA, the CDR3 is TGTGCCATCAGTGAGTCGGTAGGGAGCACCGGGGAGCTGTTTTCT.